Shown below are 27 T cell receptor beta chains from a single sample sequenced in a study of T cell repertoires in ileal Crohn's disease. Sequencing used immunoSEQ multiplex PCR; TCRdb keeps in-frame clones, though not all of them. The sample has 11,000 to 15,000 clones, roughly three quarters seen once. Sample: ileal tissue. Every receptor here comes from an adult with Crohn's disease.

In its sample, this clone was seen a few times. The chain couples TRBV30 to TRBJ2-2; D gene unclear. CDR1 and CDR2 (germline): GTSNPN, SVGIG (reference sequence). CDR3 length: 13 residues. The germline V and J ends were trimmed by 5 bases and 1 base, with 8 bases remaining between them. This CDR3 is CAWGRVNTGELFF. In nucleotides, the CDR3 is TGTGCCTGGGGCCGGGTGAACACCGGGGAGCTGTTTTTT.

The chain joins TRBV6-5 to TRBJ1-5, with 9 bases identical to TRBD1. CDR3 length equals 14 residues. V was clipped by 5 bases and J by 7 bases; unmatched bases: 6. Germline assignment: CDR1 MNHEY and CDR2 SVGAGI. The CDR3 DNA is TGTGCCAGCAGTGGGGACAGGGCTGGACAGCCCCAGCATTTT. This encodes CASSGDRAGQPQHF.

The chain recombines TRBV6-6 with TRBJ2-7; 13 positions match TRBD2. The germline V gene has CDR1 MNHNY and CDR2 SVGAGI (reference sequence). This CDR3 spans 14 amino acids. V was pared by 5 bases and J by 3 bases, with 1 base of the junction left unmatched. The CDR3 reads CASSRTSGGYEQYF. The CDR3 DNA reads as TGTGCCAGCAGTCGGACTAGCGGGGGCTACGAGCAGTACTTC.

The V call is TRBV11-3, the J call TRBJ2-7, with 7 bases fitting TRBD2. The germline CDR1 and CDR2 sequences are SGHNT and YENEEA. The CDR3 consists of 13 residues. Trimming cost V 2 bases and J 6 bases; bases outside gene matches: 4. CDR3: CASSLWEGSEQYF. In DNA form, the CDR3 reads TGTGCCAGCAGCTTATGGGAGGGGAGCGAGCAGTACTTC.

This chain connects TRBV5-1 to TRBJ1-1; 10 nucleotides match TRBD1. This CDR3 is 15 amino acids long. Trimming cost V 2 bases and J 1 base; bases outside gene matches: 2. Germline V gene data show CDR1 as SGHRS and CDR2 as YFSETQ. CDR3 protein: CASSLDRGQNTEAFF. As DNA, the CDR3 is TGCGCCAGCAGCTTAGACAGGGGGCAGAACACTGAAGCTTTCTTT.

This sequence joins TRBV5-1 and TRBJ2-7; tentative D call: TRBD2 (6 bases). Trimming took 0 bases from V and 1 from J, leaving 11 bases between them. The CDR3 contains 15 residues. Germline V gene sequence: CDR1 SGHRS, CDR2 YFSETQ. CDR3: CASSLVGGGSYEQYF. The CDR3 coding sequence is TGCGCCAGCAGCTTGGTTGGTGGGGGGTCCTACGAGCAGTACTTC.

This clone was detected a few times. The chain joins TRBV7-2 to TRBJ2-7; possibly TRBD1 for D (6 bases). The V gene's germline CDR1 is SGHTA and CDR2 FQGNSA. There are 15 residues in the CDR3. V was clipped by 4 bases and J by 6 bases, with 19 bases between them. The CDR3 is CASSSELTAGVEQYF. DNA for the CDR3: TGTGCCAGCAGCTCCGAGCTCACGGCAGGGGTCGAGCAGTACTTC.

V is TRBV6-1 and J is TRBJ2-7, with D possibly matching TRBD1 (5 bases). The CDR3 spans 13 residues. The V end was cut by 6 bases, the J end by 5 bases, with 14 bases between. CDR1 and CDR2 (germline): MNHNS, SASEGT. CDR3 in amino acids: CASRVLLGDEQYF. For the CDR3, the DNA is TGTGCCAGCAGGGTACTCCTAGGGGACGAGCAGTACTTC.

The chain recombines TRBV6-5 with TRBJ1-4; 7 bases line up with TRBD1. With 6 bases clipped from V and 4 bases from J, the junction kept 5 bases outside the gene matches. The CDR3 is 14 amino acids. Germline CDR1 MNHEY, CDR2 SVGAGI. The CDR3 coding sequence is TGTGCCAGCAGGCTCCAGGGGGTTAATGAAAAACTGTTTTTT. Its protein is CASRLQGVNEKLFF.

The DNA of the CDR3 is TGCGCCAGCAGCTTGGATATTTCCCATGAGCAGTTCTTC. Translated, it gives CASSLDISHEQFF. The V call is TRBV5-1, the J call TRBJ2-1; no definite D call. Trimming cost V 0 bases and J 8 bases, with 9 bases left between them. Per germline, CDR1 SGHRS and CDR2 YFSETQ. This CDR3 has 13 residues.

This clone was recorded once. The chain employs TRBV2 and TRBJ2-3, with 11 bases identical to TRBD2. Trimming removed 5 bases from V and 5 bases from J; junction bases left unmatched: 6. CDR1 is SNHLY, CDR2 FYNNEI, per germline. CDR3 length: 15 amino acids. The CDR3, as DNA: TGTGCCAGCAGTCGACTAGCGGGACCGCAAGATACGCAGTATTTT. Translation gives CASSRLAGPQDTQYF.

The chain carries TRBV7-9 and TRBJ2-1; TRBD1 might be the D (7 bases). Looked up from germline, CDR1 is SEHNR and CDR2 is FQNEAQ (reference sequence). Trimming shortened V by 3 bases and J by 6 bases, and 12 bases separated the two germline ends. This CDR3 region has 14 residues. The CDR3 bases are TGTGCCAGCAGCTTGCGGCAGGGGGGCAATGAGCAGTTCTTC. Protein sequence: CASSLRQGGNEQFF.

This clone was seen a few times. The CDR3 loop reads CASSLDRETQYF. The CDR3 nucleotides are TGTGCCAGCAGCTTAGACAGGGAGACCCAGTACTTC. This chain links TRBV7-9 with TRBJ2-5; tentative D call: TRBD1 (5 bases). The germline V gene encodes CDR1 SEHNR and CDR2 FQNEAQ (reference sequence). The CDR3 totals 12 residues. The ends were cut back, 1 base at V and 5 bases at J, with 5 bases in the middle.

This clone was detected only once. The chain joins TRBV4-3 to TRBJ1-3, with D perhaps TRBD1 (5 bases). Trimming took off 1 base at V and 4 bases at J, with 8 bases between the two ends. The CDR3 runs 14 residues. The V gene's germline CDR1 is LGHNA and CDR2 YSLEER. CDR3 sequence (DNA): TGCGCCAGCAGCCAAGCGGCAGGGGGAAACACCATATATTTT. Its translation: CASSQAAGGNTIYF.

The chain recombines TRBV7-3 with TRBJ1-1, with 12 bases aligning to TRBD1. CDR1 and CDR2 from the germline V gene are SGHTA and FQGTGA. This CDR3 is 15 amino acids long. Trimming at V came to 1 base and at J to 4 bases, leaving 1 base not matched to a gene. The CDR3 nucleotides read TGTGCCAGCAGCTTAATGGGACAGGGGGCCACTGAAGCTTTCTTT. Amino acid sequence: CASSLMGQGATEAFF.

The V call is TRBV30, the J call TRBJ2-1; D remains ambiguous. This CDR3 is 15 amino acids long. The germline CDR1 and CDR2 sequences are GTSNPN and SVGIG (reference sequence). Trimming removed 2 bases from V and 2 bases from J, with 13 bases in between. CDR3 nucleotide sequence: TGTGCCTGGAGTCCCGGAGCGACGACCTACAATGAGCAGTTCTTC. Translation: CAWSPGATTYNEQFF. Full variable domain (rest looked up from reference TRBV30 and TRBJ2-1): SQTIHQWPATLVQPVGSPLSLECTVEGTSNPNLYWYRQAAGRGLQLLFYSVGIGQISSEVPQNLSASRPQDRQFILSSKKLLLSDSGFYLCAWSPGATTYNEQFFGPGTRLTVL.

The chain links TRBV4-1 to TRBJ2-1; 12 bases align to TRBD2. Per germline, CDR1 MGHRA and CDR2 YSYEKL. J gave up 5 bases and V 5 bases, and 4 bases lay outside the gene matches. The CDR3 loop spans 15 amino acids. CDR3 residues: CASSSSGGANNEQFF. The CDR3 DNA follows: TGCGCCAGCAGCTCTAGCGGGGGGGCAAACAATGAGCAGTTCTTC.

The chain links TRBV7-2 to TRBJ1-5, with 8 positions matching TRBD1. V was pared by 2 bases and J by 0 bases, with 9 bases of the junction left unmatched. This CDR3 comprises 18 residues. Germline CDR1 is SGHTA and CDR2 is FQGNSA. CDR3 nucleotides: TGTGCCAGCAGCTTAAGTATCAGGGGGCTTTATAGCAATCAGCCCCAGCATTTT. Protein: CASSLSIRGLYSNQPQHF. The variable domain in full, completed from reference TRBV7-2 and TRBJ1-5, reads GAGVSQSPSNKVTEKGKDVELRCDPISGHTALYWYRQSLGQGLEFLIYFQGNSAPDKSGLPSDRFSAERTGGSVSTLTIQRTQQEDSAVYLCASSLSIRGLYSNQPQHFGDGTRLSIL.

The rearrangement uses TRBV18 and TRBJ2-7; 8 bases match TRBD2. Germline values: CDR1 KGHSH, CDR2 LQKENI. With 1 base clipped from V and 3 bases from J, the junction kept 11 bases outside the gene matches. This CDR3 contains 17 residues. This CDR3 is CASSPLPIRAGGYEQYF. CDR3 nucleotides: TGTGCCAGCTCACCACTCCCGATCCGGGCGGGGGGCTACGAGCAGTACTTC.

The chain links TRBV7-2 to TRBJ1-3; D ambiguous. The CDR3 extends over 15 amino acids. Per the germline V gene, CDR1 is SGHTA and CDR2 is FQGNSA. V was pared by 2 bases and J by 4 bases, with 12 bases between. CDR3 nucleotide sequence: TGTGCCAGCAGCTTACGAGGCAAGCCCGGAAACACCATATATTTT. Translating it yields CASSLRGKPGNTIYF.

The rearrangement links TRBV19 to TRBJ2-7; TRBD1 might be the D (5 bases). The CDR3 runs 12 residues. CDR1 is LNHDA and CDR2 is SQIVND in the germline V gene (reference sequence). The ends were cut back, 4 bases at V and 6 bases at J, with 10 bases in the middle. CDR3 amino acids: CASSSRVSEQYF. The CDR3 nucleotides read TGTGCCAGTAGTAGCAGGGTGAGCGAGCAGTACTTC.

This chain joins TRBV9 and TRBJ1-1; maybe TRBD1 (6 bases). Germline assignment: CDR1 SGDLS and CDR2 YYNGEE. The CDR3 loop spans 15 amino acids. Trimming stripped 3 bases from V and 1 base from J, with 13 bases between. CDR3 in amino acids: CASSGGGAGNTEAFF. The DNA of the CDR3 is TGTGCCAGCAGCGGGGGGGGCGCGGGGAACACTGAAGCTTTCTTT.

In DNA, the CDR3 is TGTGCCAGCAGTCCCCTATCTAGCGGACGAGCAGATACGCAGTATTTT. This codes for CASSPLSSGRADTQYF. V usage is TRBV27 and J usage is TRBJ2-3, with TRBD2 matching over 7 bases. Germline CDR1 is MNHEY and CDR2 is SMNVEV (reference sequence). The CDR3 sequence is 16 residues long. The V segment lost 5 bases and the J segment 4 bases; nucleotides outside the gene matches: 12.

This CDR3 is CASSSDSLGPQHF. The CDR3 bases are TGTGCCAGCAGCTCCGACAGCCTCGGTCCCCAGCATTTT. V is TRBV14 and J is TRBJ1-5; TRBD1 is a possible D gene (5 bases). Trimming removed 5 bases from V and 10 bases from J, with 15 bases in between. In germline, CDR1 is SGHDN, CDR2 FVKESK. The CDR3 runs to 13 residues.

This chain connects TRBV10-3 to TRBJ2-3, with D possibly matching TRBD2 (7 bases). V shed 7 bases and J shed 8 bases, with 19 bases lying between them. The CDR3 length is 14 residues. Germline V gene lookup returns CDR1 ENHRY and CDR2 SYGVKD. CDR3 sequence: CAIINGGPGGTQYF. For the CDR3, the DNA is TGTGCCATCATTAACGGGGGGCCGGGCGGTACGCAGTATTTT.

The rearrangement uses TRBV9 and TRBJ1-3, with D possibly TRBD1 on 5 matching bases. V was pared by 1 base and J by 1 base, with 9 bases between. Germline V gene lookup returns CDR1 SGDLS and CDR2 YYNGEE. This CDR3 has 15 amino acids. The CDR3: CASSVSGVSGNTIYF. The CDR3 DNA is TGTGCCAGCAGCGTATCGGGGGTATCTGGAAACACCATATATTTT.

This chain links TRBV30 with TRBJ1-6; D uncertain. V lost 2 bases and J 7 bases, leaving 12 bases between the germline ends. Germline V gene lookup returns CDR1 GTSNPN and CDR2 SVGIG (reference sequence). The CDR3 runs to 14 residues. The CDR3 bases are TGTGCCTGGAGTCCGGGATTGCGGAATTCACCCCTCCACTTT. Its protein product is CAWSPGLRNSPLHF.